This TCR beta chain was recorded in a study of metastatic and nonmetastatic thyroid tumors. Study-level background: Blood and tumor or nodule tissue repertoires from malignant and benign thyroid patients were compared.

In the original analysis: Researchers built a distant-metastasis classifier for papillary thyroid cancer that drew on CDR3 differences across clinicopathological groups. Via MiXCR, TCRdb re-called the PCR reads. The V and J calls and clone size are TCRdb's, not the authors'. The sample lists under 100,000 clones, roughly 8.6% occurring once. Findings and limits, study-wide: Malignant tumors reportedly showed significantly higher TCR beta diversity than benign nodules in both blood and tumor.

No patient had received any treatment before thyroid surgery. After removal of 2 bases from V and 1 base from J, the junction contained 0 bases not matched to a gene. Per germline, CDR1 KGHSH and CDR2 LQKENI. This CDR3 has 15 amino acids. In its sample, this clone was seen many times. Its antigen is not identified. This TCR was sampled from a female donor with papillary thyroid cancer or a benign thyroid nodule (not recorded which). Some clones in this sample may be carry-over from other donors' samples. Sequenced input: blood. The chain combines TRBV18 with TRBJ2-3; TRBD1 aligns across 10 bases. CDR3 coding DNA: TGTGCCAGCTCACCAGGGACAGGGGGCACAGATACGCAGTATTTT. Protein sequence: CASSPGTGGTDTQYF.